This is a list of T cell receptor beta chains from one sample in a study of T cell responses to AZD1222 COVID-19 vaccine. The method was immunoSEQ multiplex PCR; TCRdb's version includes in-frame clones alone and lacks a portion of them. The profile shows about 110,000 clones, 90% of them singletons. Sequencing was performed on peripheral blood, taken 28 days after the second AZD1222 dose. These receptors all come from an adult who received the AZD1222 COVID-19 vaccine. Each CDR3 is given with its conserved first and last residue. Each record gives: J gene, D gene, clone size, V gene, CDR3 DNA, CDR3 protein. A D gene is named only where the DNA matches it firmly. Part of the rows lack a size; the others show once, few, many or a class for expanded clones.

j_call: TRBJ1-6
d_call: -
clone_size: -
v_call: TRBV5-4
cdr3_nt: TGTGCCAGCAGCTTGGGGGGCCCCGATTCACCCCTCCACTTT
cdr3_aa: CASSLGGPDSPLHF

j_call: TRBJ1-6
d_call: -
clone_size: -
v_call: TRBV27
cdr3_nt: TGTGCCAGCAGTCCCTCCCCAGACTTAAGCTCCTATAATTCACCCCTCCACTTT
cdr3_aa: CASSPSPDLSSYNSPLHF

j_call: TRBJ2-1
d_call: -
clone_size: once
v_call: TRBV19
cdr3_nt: TGTGCCAGTAGTACAGGGGTGAATGAGCAGTTCTTC
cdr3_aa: CASSTGVNEQFF

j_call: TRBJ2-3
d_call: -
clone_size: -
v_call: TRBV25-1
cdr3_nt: TGTGCCAGCAGTGATTTGGGGAACACAGATACGCAGTATTTT
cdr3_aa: CASSDLGNTDTQYF

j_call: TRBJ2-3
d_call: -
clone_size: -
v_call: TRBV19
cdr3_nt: TGTGCCAGTAGTACTGCTGGGGAGAGTGTATCTAGTACGCAGTATTTT
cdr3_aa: CASSTAGESVSSTQYF

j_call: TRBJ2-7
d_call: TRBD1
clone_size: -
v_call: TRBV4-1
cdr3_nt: TGCGCCAGCAGCCAAGATGGGACAGGGGGTGTCTACGAGCAGTACTTC
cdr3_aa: CASSQDGTGGVYEQYF

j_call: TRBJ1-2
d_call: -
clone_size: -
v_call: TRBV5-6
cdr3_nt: TGTGCCAGCAGCGACACAGGTCTCAGCTACACCTTC
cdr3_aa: CASSDTGLSYTF

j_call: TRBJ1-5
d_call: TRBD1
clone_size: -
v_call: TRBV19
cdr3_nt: TGTGCCAGTAGTATCCCCCCCGGCAGGGGGACTCAGCCCCAGCATTTT
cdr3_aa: CASSIPPGRGTQPQHF

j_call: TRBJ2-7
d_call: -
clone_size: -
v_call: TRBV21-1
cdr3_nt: TGTGCCAGCGATCCCCGTTGGACACTAGCGGGGGGGCCTAGGTCCTACGAGCAGTACTTC
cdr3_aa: CASDPRWTLAGGPRSYEQYF

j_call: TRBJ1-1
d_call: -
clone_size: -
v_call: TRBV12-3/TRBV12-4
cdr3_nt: TGTGCCAGCAGCCTTGGGAACACTGAAGCTTTCTTT
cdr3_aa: CASSLGNTEAFF

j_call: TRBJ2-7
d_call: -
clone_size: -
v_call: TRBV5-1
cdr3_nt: TGCGCCAGCAGCTTCGGTGTCAGCTCCTACGAGCAGTACTTC
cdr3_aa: CASSFGVSSYEQYF

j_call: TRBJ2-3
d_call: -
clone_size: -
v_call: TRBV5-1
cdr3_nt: TGCGCCAGCAGCTTGGCCGCGGGACGAGGCACAGATACGCAGTATTTT
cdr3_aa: CASSLAAGRGTDTQYF

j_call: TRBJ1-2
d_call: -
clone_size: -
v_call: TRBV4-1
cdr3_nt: TGCGCCAGCAGCCAAGATAGGGGTCGACTCCCCTATGGCTACACCTTC
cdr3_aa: CASSQDRGRLPYGYTF

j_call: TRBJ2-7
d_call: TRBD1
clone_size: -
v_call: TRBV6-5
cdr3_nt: TGTGCCAGCAGTTTCGGACAGGGATCTTCCTACGAGCAGTACTTC
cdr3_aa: CASSFGQGSSYEQYF

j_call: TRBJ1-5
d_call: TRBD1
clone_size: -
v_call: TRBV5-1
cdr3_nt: TGCGCCAGCAGCCCCGACAGGGAAGGTCAGCCCCAGCATTTT
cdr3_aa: CASSPDREGQPQHF

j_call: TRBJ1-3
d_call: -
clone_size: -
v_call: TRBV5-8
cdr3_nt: TGTGCCAGCAGCCGGCTCCAAGGAAACACCATATATTTT
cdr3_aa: CASSRLQGNTIYF

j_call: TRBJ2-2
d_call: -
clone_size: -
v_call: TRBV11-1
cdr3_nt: TGTGCCAGCAGCTTAGTCCAGAGCACCGGGGAGCTGTTTTTT
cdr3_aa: CASSLVQSTGELFF

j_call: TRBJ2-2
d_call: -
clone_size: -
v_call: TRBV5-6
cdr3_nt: TGTGCCAGCAGCCCTCCCTGGGCAGTCAACACCGGGGAGCTGTTTTTT
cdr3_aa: CASSPPWAVNTGELFF

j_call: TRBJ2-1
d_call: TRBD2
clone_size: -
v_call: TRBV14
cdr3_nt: TGTGCCAGCAGCCAAGGAAGCGGGGGGGCCTACAATGAGCAGTTCTTC
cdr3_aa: CASSQGSGGAYNEQFF

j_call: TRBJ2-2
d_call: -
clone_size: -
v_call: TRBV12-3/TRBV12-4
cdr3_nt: TGTGCCAGCAGTTTGCAGGGAGCCGGGGAGCTGTTTTTT
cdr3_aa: CASSLQGAGELFF

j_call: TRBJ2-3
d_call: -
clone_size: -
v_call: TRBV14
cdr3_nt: TGTGCCAGCAGCCAAGATCAGCTTGGTTTCCCAGATACGCAGTATTTT
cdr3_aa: CASSQDQLGFPDTQYF

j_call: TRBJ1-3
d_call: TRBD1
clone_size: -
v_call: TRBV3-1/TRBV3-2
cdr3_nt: TGTGCCAGCAGCCAACGACCGGACAGGGGAAACACCATATATTTT
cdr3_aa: CASSQRPDRGNTIYF

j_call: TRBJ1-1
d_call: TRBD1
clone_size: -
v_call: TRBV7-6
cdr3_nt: TGTGCCAGCAGCCCTAGCCCACTCGGGACAGGGGGAGCTGAAGCTTTCTTT
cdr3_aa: CASSPSPLGTGGAEAFF

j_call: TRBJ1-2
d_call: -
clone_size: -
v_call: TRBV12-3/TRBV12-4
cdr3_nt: TGTGCCAGCAGCCAAGGAGCCTATGGCTACACCTTC
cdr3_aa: CASSQGAYGYTF

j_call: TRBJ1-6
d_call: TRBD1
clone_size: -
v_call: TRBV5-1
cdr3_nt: TGCGCCAGCAGCTTGGATAGGGGGCGTAGTTCACCCCTCCACTTT
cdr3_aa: CASSLDRGRSSPLHF

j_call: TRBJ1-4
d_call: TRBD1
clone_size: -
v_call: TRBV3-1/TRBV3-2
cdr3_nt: TGTGCCAGCAGCCAGAGATCGACAGGGGGTAAAGAAAAACTGTTTTTT
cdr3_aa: CASSQRSTGGKEKLFF

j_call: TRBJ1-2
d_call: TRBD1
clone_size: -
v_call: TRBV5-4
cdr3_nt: TGTGCCAGCAGGAAAACCGGGACAGGGCGCGGCTACACCTTC
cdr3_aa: CASRKTGTGRGYTF

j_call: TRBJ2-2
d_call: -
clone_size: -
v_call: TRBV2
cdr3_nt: TGTGCCAGCAAGGGAATAGCGGTGAACACCGGGGAGCTGTTTTTT
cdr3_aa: CASKGIAVNTGELFF

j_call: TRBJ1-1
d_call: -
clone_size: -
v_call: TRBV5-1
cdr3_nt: TGCGCCAGCAGGGAGAACAGCGAAGCTTTCTTT
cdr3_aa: CASRENSEAFF

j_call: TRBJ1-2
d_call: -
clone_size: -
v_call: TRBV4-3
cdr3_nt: TGCGCCAGCAGCCAAGGGGGTGCAGGAGACTATGGCTACACCTTC
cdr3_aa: CASSQGGAGDYGYTF

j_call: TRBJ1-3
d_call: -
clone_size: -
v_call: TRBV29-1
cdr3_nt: TGCAGCGTCGTCCAGGGCTCTGGAAACACCATATATTTT
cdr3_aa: CSVVQGSGNTIYF

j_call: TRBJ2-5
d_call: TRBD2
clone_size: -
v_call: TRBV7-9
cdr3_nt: TGTGCCAGCAGCTCACCCTTTACCGGGACTAGCGGACAAGAGACCCAGTACTTC
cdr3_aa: CASSSPFTGTSGQETQYF

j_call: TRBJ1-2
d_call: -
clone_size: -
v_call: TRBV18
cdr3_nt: TGTGCCAGCTCACGGACAGCGGAATTAGATGGCTACACCTTC
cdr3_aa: CASSRTAELDGYTF

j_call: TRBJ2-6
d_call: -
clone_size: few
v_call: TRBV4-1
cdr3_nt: TGCGCCAGCAGCTATCTGCCTGGGGCCAACGTCCTGACTTTC
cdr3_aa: CASSYLPGANVLTF

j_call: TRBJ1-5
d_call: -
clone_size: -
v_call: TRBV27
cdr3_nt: TGTGCCAGCAGTTTTGCCCGACAGTTCCTTTGGCATTTT
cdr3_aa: CASSFARQFLWHF

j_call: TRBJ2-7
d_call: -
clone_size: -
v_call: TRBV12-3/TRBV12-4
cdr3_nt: TGTGCCAGCAAGACAGACTCCTACGAGCAGTACTTC
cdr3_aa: CASKTDSYEQYF

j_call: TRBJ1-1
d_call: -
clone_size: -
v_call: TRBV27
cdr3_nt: TGTGCCAGCAGTTTATTGAAGGCAGCTGAAGCTTTCTTT
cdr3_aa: CASSLLKAAEAFF

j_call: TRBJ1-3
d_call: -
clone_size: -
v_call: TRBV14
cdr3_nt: TGTGCCAGCAGCCAAGGTCGTACCCGACCACGGGATTTT
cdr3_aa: CASSQGRTRPRDF

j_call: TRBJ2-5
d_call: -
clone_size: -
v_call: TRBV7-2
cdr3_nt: TGTGCCAGCAGTTTCGGGGGGCCCGGAGAGACCCAGTACTTC
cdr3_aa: CASSFGGPGETQYF

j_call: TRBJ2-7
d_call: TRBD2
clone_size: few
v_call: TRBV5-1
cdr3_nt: TGCGCCAGCAGCGGAACTAGCGGGGGGGCCCGCTCCTACGAGCAGTACTTC
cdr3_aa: CASSGTSGGARSYEQYF

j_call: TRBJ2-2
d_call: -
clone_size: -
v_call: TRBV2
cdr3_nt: TGTGCCAGCATCGAGGACAGCTGGGACACCGGGGAGCTGTTTTTT
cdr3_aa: CASIEDSWDTGELFF

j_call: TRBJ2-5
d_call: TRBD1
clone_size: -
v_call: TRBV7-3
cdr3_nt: TGTGCCAGCAGCTCGGAAGGGGGCAGGGGGACCCAGTACTTC
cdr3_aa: CASSSEGGRGTQYF

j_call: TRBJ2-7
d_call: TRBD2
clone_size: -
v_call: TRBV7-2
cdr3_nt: TGTGCCAGCAGCTTAGGTAGCGGGGGCCAGTACTTC
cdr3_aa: CASSLGSGGQYF

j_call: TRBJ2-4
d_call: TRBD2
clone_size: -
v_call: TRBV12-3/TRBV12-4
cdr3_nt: TGTGCCAGCAGTGGTACGACTAGCGGGGGGCTTATCTTC
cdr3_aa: CASSGTTSGGLIF

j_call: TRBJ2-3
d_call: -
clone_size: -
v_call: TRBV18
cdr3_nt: TGTGCCAGCTCACCCTTTGCAGGGTCGCCCACAGATACGCAGTATTTT
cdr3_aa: CASSPFAGSPTDTQYF